This record covers a single TCR beta chain. What it recognizes is unknown. This record comes from a study of memory CD4+ T cells and cytomegalovirus serostatus. Study as a whole: This sample comes from healthy Belgian adults, roughly 9 CMV seropositive, 24 seronegative.

Looked up from germline, CDR1 is KGHSH and CDR2 is LQKENI. CDR3 length: 15 residues. Trimming took off 2 bases at V and 7 bases at J, with 14 bases between the two ends. Study outcomes and limitations: CD4+ memory repertoires contained about 40% of the roughly 160 reported CMV TCRbeta sequences. Suggested: most of the CMV-linked TCR signature lies in CD4+ memory cells. CMV serostatus prediction reached median AUC approximately 0.95, or 0.91 with US-trained model.

Single viable CD3+CD4+CD8-CD45RO+ cells were sorted as the memory CD4+ T cells. This table comes from immunoSEQ multiplex PCR, and its TCRdb copy is limited to in-frame clones, with some not included. The repertoire holds some 49,000 clones, with 60% to 80% as singletons. The chain couples TRBV18 to TRBJ1-4; D remains unclear. The clonotype was recovered from an adult in good health and CMV-seronegative. Sequencing was carried out using memory CD4+ T cells from blood. The CDR3 nucleotides are TGTGCCAGCTCACCAAACCGCGGTGAAGGTGAAAAACTGTTTTTT. It translates to CASSPNRGEGEKLFF.